A single T cell receptor beta chain is shown here with its context. V was pared by 5 bases and J by 1 base, with 4 bases of the junction left unmatched. The CDR3 totals 15 residues. CDR1 and CDR2 from the germline V gene are LGHNT and FRNRAP. This specimen comes from a study of OX40 agonist ivuxolimab in advanced cancers. Study information: Among those enrolled, mean age was 60 years (range 23 to 79) and about 82% were male. The eligibility criteria allowed prior anti-PD-1, anti-PD-L1 or anti-CTLA-4 therapy, and 30% to 40% had some.

The repertoire was sequenced with immunoSEQ multiplex PCR; TCRdb's copy has only in-frame clones and lacks some. The table lists approximately 89,000 clones, around 86% of them singletons. The sequence came from an adult with an advanced solid tumor such as melanoma, head and neck, liver or kidney cancer. The genes are TRBV12-5 and TRBJ2-5, with 10 bases that match TRBD1. Sequenced material: CD4+ or CD8+ T cells sorted from blood, taken in a trial of the OX40 agonist ivuxolimab. CDR3 region: CASGPGDRGQETQYF. The CDR3 DNA follows: TGTGCTAGTGGTCCGGGGGACAGGGGCCAAGAGACCCAGTACTTC.